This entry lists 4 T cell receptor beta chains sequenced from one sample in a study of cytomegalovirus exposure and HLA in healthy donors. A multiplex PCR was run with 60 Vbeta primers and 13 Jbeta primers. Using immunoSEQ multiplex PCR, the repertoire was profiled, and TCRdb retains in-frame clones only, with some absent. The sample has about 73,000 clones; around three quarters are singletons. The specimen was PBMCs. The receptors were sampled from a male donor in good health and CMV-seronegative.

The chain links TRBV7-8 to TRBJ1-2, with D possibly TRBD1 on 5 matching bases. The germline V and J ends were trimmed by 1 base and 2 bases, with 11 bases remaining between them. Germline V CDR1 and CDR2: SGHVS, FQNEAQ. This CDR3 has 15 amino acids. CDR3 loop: CASSLVVQANYGYTF. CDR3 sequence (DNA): TGTGCCAGCAGCTTAGTGGTACAGGCCAACTATGGCTACACCTTC.

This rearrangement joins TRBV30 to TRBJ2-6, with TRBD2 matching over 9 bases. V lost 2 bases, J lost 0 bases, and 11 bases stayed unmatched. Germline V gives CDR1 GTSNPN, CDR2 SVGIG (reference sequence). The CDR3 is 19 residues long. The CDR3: CAWSPRRLAEDSGANVLTF. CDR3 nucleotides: TGTGCCTGGAGTCCCCGACGACTAGCGGAAGACTCTGGGGCCAACGTCCTGACTTTC.

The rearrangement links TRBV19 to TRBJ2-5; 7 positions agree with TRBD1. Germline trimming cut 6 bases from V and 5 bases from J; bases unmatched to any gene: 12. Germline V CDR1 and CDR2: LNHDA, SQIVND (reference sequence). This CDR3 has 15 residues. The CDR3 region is CASRPGQTYLETQYF. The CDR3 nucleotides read TGTGCCAGTAGACCGGGACAGACTTATTTGGAGACCCAGTACTTC.

The CDR3 sequence is CASSILREPPLHF. The CDR3 bases are TGTGCCAGCAGCATCCTCAGGGAACCGCCCCTCCACTTT. The rearrangement joins TRBV7-2 to TRBJ1-6; D is possibly TRBD1 (5 bases). Trimming pared 5 bases from V and 13 bases from J, leaving 15 bases between. This CDR3 comprises 13 residues. Germline CDR1 and CDR2: SGHTA and FQGNSA.